Sequencing of this TCR beta chain was carried out in a study of T cell therapy after organ transplantation. As for the study in general: Of about ten patients, eight responded clinically and two did not. Study conclusions and caveats: Effects of concurrent antirejection and antiviral medications were not evaluable. In nonresponders, large pretherapy expansions changed minimally after therapy.

Trimming left V 2 bases short and J 3 bases short, with 11 bases between. This CDR3 comprises 14 residues. CDR1 and CDR2 from the germline V gene are MNHEY and SVGAGI. About this clone itself: Its matching antigen is unknown.

Drug-resistant or recurrent cytomegalovirus affected these solid-organ transplant recipient patients. Generated by immunoSEQ multiplex PCR, the TCRdb table keeps only in-frame clones and is missing some. Of around 2,000 clones in the sample, about 90% were seen once. This clonotype originated in a human patient who had received a solid organ transplant and had CMV disease. The rearrangement uses TRBV6-5 and TRBJ2-7, with unresolved D. The sequenced sample was CD8+ T cells from blood, obtained before autologous CMV-specific T cell therapy. CDR3 sequence reads: CASSYGADIYEQYF. The CDR3 bases are TGTGCCAGCAGTTACGGTGCGGATATCTACGAGCAGTACTTC.